The entry below gives a single TCR beta chain sequence along with its context. Its antigen remains unidentified. CDR1 GTSNPN and CDR2 SVGIG come from the germline V gene (reference sequence). V lost 4 bases to trimming and J lost 1 base, with 11 bases between them. CDR3 size: 13 residues. The sample belongs to a study of graft-versus-host responses after intestinal transplantation. Study at large: Induction using anti-thymocyte globulin, followed by tacrolimus and steroids for around 3 years, was given to all recipients.

The protocol was immunoSEQ multiplex PCR, while the TCRdb copy is restricted to in-frame clones and leaves out a portion. This sample yields 50,000 to 80,000 clones, of which 90% are seen a single time; about 1.5% belongs to the top ten. The chain is built from TRBV30 and TRBJ2-7; D unresolved. This sample comprised unstimulated CD8+ T cells sorted from spleen or lymph node cells, obtained before transplant. This receptor was identified in a human donor who was the organ donor for an intestinal transplant. The CDR3 sequence is CAWTDLGSYEQYF. As DNA, the CDR3 is TGTGCCTGGACCGACCTAGGATCCTACGAGCAGTACTTC.